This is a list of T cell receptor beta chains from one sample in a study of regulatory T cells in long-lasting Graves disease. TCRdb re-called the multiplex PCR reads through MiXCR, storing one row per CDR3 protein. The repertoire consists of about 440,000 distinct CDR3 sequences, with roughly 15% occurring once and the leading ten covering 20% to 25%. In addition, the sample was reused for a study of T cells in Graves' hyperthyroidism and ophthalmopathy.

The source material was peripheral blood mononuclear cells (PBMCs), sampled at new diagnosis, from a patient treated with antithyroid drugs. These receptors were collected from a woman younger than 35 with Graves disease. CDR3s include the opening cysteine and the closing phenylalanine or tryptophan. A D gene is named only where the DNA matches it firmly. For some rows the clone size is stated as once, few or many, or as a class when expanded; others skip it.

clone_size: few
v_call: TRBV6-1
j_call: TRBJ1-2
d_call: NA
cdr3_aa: CASREQGIGYTF
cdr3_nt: TGTGCCAGCAGAGAGCAGGGTATCGGCTACACCTTC

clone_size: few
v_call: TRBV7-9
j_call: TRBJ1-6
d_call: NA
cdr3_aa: CASSLAQGGSYNSPLHF
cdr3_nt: TGTGCCAGCAGCTTAGCGCAAGGGGGCTCCTATAATTCACCCCTCCACTTT

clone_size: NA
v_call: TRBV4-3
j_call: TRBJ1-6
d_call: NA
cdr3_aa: CASSQDPGRRNSPLHF
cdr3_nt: TGCGCCAGCAGCCAAGATCCGGGACGGAGAAATTCACCCCTCCACTTT

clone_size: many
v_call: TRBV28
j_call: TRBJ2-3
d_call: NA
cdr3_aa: CASSLAGAGYTDTQYF
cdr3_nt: TGTGCCAGCAGTTTAGCTGGGGCAGGCTACACAGATACGCAGTATTTT

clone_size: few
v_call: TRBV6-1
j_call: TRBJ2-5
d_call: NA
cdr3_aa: CASKAPTGSQYF
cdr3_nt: TGTGCCAGCAAGGCTCCCACAGGGAGCCAGTACTTC

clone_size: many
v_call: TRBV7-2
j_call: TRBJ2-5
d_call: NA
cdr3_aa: CASRTAPGETQYF
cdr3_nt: TGTGCCAGCAGAACAGCGCCAGGGGAGACCCAGTACTTC

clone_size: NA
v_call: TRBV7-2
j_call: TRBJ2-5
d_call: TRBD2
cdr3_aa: CASSWGTSGSQETQYF
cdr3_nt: TGTGCCAGCAGCTGGGGGACTAGCGGGAGCCAAGAGACCCAGTACTTC

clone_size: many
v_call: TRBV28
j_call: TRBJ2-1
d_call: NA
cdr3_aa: CASSLPHPKQFF
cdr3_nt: TGTGCCAGCAGTTTACCCCACCCCAAGCAGTTCTTC

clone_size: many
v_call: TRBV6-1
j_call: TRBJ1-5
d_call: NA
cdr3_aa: CASSARQANSNQPQHF
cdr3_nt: TGTGCCAGCAGTGCCCGACAGGCTAATAGCAATCAGCCCCAGCATTTT

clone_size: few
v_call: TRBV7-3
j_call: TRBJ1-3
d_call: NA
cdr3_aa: CASSLPPPGLPYTIYF
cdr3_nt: TGTGCCAGCAGCCTACCACCTCCAGGTCTCCCCTACACCATATATTTT

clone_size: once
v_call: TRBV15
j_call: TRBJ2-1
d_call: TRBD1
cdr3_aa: CATSIGQGVNNEQFF
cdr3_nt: TGTGCCACCAGCATAGGACAGGGGGTAAACAATGAGCAGTTCTTC

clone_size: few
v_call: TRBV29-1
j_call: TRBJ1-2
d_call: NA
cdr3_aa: CSVEEQSYGYTF
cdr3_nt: TGCAGCGTTGAAGAACAGAGCTATGGCTACACCTTC

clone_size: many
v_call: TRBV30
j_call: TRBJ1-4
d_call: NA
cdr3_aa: CAWSSGPVGEKLFF
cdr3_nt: TGTGCCTGGAGTTCAGGACCCGTTGGTGAAAAACTGTTTTTT

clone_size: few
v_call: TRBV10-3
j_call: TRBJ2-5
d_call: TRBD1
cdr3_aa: CAIRGQGAGETQYF
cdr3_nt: TGTGCCATCAGGGGACAGGGGGCAGGAGAGACCCAGTACTTC

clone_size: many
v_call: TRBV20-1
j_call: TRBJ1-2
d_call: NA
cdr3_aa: CSNRQVAYGYTF
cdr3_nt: TGCAGTAACCGACAGGTAGCATATGGCTACACCTTC

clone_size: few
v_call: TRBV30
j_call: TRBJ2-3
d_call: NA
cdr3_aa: CAWSDRKRSTDTQYF
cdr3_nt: TGTGCCTGGAGTGATAGGAAAAGGAGCACAGATACGCAGTATTTT

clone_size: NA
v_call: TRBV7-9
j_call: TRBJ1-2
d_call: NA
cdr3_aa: CASSLGGVNYGYTF
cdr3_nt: TGTGCCAGCAGCTTAGGGGGGGTAAACTATGGCTACACCTTC

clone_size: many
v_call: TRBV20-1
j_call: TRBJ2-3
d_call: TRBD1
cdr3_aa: CSADTGTGGVGTQYF
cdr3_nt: TGCAGTGCGGATACCGGGACAGGGGGCGTGGGTACGCAGTATTTT

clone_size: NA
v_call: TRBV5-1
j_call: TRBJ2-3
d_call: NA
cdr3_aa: CASSLEQNGADTQYF
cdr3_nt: TGCGCCAGCAGCTTGGAACAGAATGGGGCAGATACGCAGTATTTT

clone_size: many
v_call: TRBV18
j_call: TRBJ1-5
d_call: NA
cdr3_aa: CASSPKERGQPQHF
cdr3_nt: TGTGCCAGCTCACCAAAAGAGCGTGGTCAGCCCCAGCATTTT

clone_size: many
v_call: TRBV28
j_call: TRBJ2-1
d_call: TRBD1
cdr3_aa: CASSPLGQGYNEQFF
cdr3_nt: TGTGCCAGCAGCCCCCTGGGACAGGGATACAATGAGCAGTTCTTC

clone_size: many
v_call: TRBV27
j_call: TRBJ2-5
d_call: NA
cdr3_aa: CASSLFGGVEETQYF
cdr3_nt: TGTGCCAGCAGTTTATTCGGGGGAGTGGAAGAGACCCAGTACTTC

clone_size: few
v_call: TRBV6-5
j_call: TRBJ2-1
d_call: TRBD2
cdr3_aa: CASSYEGLSYNEQFF
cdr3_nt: TGTGCCAGCAGTTACGAGGGACTATCGTACAATGAGCAGTTCTTC

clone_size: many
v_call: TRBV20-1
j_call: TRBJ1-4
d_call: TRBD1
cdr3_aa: CRDWGQPNEKLFF
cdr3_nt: TGCAGGGACTGGGGACAGCCTAATGAAAAACTGTTTTTT

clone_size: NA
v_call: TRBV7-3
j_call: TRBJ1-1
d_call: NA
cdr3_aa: CASSQGTNTEAFF
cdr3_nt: TGTGCCAGCAGCCAGGGAACGAACACTGAAGCTTTCTTT

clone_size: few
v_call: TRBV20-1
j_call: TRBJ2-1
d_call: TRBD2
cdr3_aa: CSARALAGGYNEQFF
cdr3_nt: TGCAGTGCTAGAGCTCTAGCGGGAGGCTACAATGAGCAGTTCTTC

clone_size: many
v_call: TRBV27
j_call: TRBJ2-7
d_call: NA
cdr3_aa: CASRWLGSRTRLVGEQYF
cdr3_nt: TGTGCCAGCCGCTGGTTGGGGTCCCGAACCAGACTAGTGGGCGAGCAGTACTTC

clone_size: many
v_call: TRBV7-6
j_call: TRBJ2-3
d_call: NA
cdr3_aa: CASSPLSKGSTDTQYF
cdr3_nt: TGTGCCAGCAGCCCACTCAGCAAGGGGAGCACAGATACGCAGTATTTT

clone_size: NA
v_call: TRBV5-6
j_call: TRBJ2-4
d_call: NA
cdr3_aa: CASSFTASGVQYF
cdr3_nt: TGTGCCAGCAGCTTTACTGCATCGGGAGTTCAGTACTTC

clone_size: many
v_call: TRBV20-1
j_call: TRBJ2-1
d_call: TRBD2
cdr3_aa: CSAARLAPNEQFF
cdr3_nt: TGCAGTGCCGCCCGACTAGCTCCCAATGAGCAGTTCTTC

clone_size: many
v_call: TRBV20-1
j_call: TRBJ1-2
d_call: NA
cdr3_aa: CSATRTVDYTF
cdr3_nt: TGCAGTGCTACCCGGACAGTCGACTACACCTTC

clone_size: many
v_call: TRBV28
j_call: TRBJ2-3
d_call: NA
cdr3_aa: CASSLLGESNTQYF
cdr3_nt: TGTGCCAGCAGTTTATTGGGGGAGAGCAATACGCAGTATTTT

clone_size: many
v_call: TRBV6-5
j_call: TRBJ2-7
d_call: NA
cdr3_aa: CASSYSLNEQYF
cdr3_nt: TGTGCCAGCAGTTACTCCCTTAACGAGCAGTACTTC

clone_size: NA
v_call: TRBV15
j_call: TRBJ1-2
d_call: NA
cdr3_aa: CATSRGSYGYTF
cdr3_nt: TGTGCCACCAGCCGAGGGTCCTATGGCTACACCTTC

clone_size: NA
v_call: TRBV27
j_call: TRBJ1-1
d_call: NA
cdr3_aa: CASSLSRGWYTEAFF
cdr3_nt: TGTGCCAGCAGTTTATCGCGGGGGTGGTACACTGAAGCTTTCTTT

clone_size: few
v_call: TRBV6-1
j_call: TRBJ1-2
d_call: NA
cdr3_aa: CASVLTGLGGYTF
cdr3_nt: TGTGCCAGCGTCCTGACAGGCCTTGGAGGCTACACCTTC

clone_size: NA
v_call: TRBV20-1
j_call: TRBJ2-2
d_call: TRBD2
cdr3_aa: CSAHQGLAGRGELFF
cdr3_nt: TGCAGTGCCCACCAGGGACTAGCGGGAAGGGGGGAGCTGTTTTTT

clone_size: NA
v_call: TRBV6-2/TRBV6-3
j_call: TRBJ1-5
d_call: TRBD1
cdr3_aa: CASSNGTGSGQPQHF
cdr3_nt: TGTGCCAGCAGTAACGGGACAGGGTCAGGGCAGCCCCAGCATTTT

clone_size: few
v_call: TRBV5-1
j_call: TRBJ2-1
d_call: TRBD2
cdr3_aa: CASSRIAGYNEQFF
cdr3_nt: TGCGCCAGCAGCCGGATAGCGGGATACAATGAGCAGTTCTTC

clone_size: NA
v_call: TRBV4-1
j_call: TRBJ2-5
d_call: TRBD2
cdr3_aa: CASSQEWGGETQYF
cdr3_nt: TGCGCCAGCAGCCAAGAATGGGGGGGAGAGACCCAGTACTTC

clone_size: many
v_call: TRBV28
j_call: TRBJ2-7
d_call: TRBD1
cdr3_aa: CASKLDGTGGGEQYF
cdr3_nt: TGTGCCAGCAAATTGGACGGGACAGGGGGAGGAGAGCAGTACTTC

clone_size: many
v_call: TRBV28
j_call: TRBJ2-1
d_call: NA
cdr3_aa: CAGGLADSYNEQFF
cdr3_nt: TGTGCCGGGGGCCTAGCGGACTCCTACAATGAGCAGTTCTTC

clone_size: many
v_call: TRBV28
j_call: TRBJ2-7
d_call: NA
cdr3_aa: CASSLSGDYEQYF
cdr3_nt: TGTGCCAGCAGTTTATCTGGCGACTACGAGCAGTACTTC